This T cell receptor (beta chain) emerged from a study of blood T cell repertoires in COVID-19. The method was immunoSEQ multiplex PCR; TCRdb's version includes in-frame clones alone and lacks a portion of them. The sample lists about 220,000 clones, about 80% occurring once. Germline V CDR1 and CDR2: SGHRS, YFSETQ. V lost 5 bases and J 5 bases, leaving 23 bases between the germline ends. The CDR3 has 16 residues. Sequenced input: PBMCs or T cells enriched from blood (not recorded which). The source of this sequence is a woman aged 40 to 49 who had been exposed to COVID-19. The genes are TRBV5-1 and TRBJ2-7, with D perhaps matching TRBD1 (5 bases). The CDR3 is CASRRLLTAQGDEQYF. The CDR3 DNA is TGCGCCAGCAGACGACTCCTGACAGCCCAAGGTGACGAGCAGTACTTC. The full variable domain, its missing parts supplied by reference TRBV5-1 and TRBJ2-7, is KAGVTQTPRYLIKTRGQQVTLSCSPISGHRSVSWYQQTPGQGLQFLFEYFSETQRNKGNFPGRFSGRQFSNSRSEMNVSTLELGDSALYLCASRRLLTAQGDEQYFGPGTRLTVT.